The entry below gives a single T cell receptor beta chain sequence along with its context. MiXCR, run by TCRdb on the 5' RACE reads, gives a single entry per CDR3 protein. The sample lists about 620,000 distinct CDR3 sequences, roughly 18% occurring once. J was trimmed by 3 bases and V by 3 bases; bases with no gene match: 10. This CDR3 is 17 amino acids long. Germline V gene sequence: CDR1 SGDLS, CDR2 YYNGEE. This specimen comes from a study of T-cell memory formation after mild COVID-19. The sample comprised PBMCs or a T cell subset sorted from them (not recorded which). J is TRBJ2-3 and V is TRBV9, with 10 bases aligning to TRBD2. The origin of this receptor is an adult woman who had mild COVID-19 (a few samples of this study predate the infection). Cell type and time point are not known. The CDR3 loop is CASSGRAGTSDTDTQYF. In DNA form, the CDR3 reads TGTGCCAGCAGCGGACGCGCCGGGACTAGCGATACAGATACGCAGTATTTT.